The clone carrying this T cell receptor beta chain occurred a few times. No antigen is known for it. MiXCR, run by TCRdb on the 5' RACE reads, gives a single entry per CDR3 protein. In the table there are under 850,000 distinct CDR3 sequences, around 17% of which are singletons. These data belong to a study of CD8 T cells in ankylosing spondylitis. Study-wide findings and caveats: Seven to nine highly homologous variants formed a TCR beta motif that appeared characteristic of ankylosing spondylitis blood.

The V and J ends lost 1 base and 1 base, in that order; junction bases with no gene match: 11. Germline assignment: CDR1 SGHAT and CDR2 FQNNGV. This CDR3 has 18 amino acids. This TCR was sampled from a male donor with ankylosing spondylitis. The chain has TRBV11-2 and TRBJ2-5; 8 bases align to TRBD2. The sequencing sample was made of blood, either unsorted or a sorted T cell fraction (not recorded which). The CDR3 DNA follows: TGTGCCAGCAGCTTAGTATTGCGGGGGGCACCAATCCAAGAGACCCAGTACTTC. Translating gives CASSLVLRGAPIQETQYF.